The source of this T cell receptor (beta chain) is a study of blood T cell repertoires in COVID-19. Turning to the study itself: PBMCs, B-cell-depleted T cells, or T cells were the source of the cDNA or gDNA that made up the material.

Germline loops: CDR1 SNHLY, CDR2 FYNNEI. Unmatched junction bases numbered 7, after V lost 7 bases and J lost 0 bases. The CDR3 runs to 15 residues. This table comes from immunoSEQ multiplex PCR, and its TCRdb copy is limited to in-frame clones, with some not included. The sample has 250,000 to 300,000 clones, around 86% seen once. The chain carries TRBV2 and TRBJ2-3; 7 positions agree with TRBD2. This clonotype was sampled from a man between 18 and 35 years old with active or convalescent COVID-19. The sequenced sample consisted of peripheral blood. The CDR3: CASTKGSGSTDTQYF. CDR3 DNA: TGTGCCAGCACCAAGGGTAGCGGGAGCACAGATACGCAGTATTTT.